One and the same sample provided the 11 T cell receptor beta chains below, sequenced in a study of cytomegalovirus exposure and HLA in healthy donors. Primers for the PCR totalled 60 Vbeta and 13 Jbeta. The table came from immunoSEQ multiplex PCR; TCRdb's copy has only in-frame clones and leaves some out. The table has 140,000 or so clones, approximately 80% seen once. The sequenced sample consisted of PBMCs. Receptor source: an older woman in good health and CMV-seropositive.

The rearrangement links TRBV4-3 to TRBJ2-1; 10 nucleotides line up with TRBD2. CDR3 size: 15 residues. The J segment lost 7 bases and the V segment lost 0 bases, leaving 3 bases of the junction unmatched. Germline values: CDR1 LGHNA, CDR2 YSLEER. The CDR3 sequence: CASSQDASGSNEQFF. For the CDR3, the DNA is TGCGCCAGCAGCCAAGACGCTAGCGGGAGTAATGAGCAGTTCTTC.

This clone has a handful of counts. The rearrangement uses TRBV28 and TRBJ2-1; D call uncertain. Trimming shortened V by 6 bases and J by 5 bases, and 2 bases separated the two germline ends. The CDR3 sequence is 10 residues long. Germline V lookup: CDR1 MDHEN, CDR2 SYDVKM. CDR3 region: CASSDNEQFF. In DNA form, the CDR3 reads TGTGCCAGCAGCGACAATGAGCAGTTCTTC.

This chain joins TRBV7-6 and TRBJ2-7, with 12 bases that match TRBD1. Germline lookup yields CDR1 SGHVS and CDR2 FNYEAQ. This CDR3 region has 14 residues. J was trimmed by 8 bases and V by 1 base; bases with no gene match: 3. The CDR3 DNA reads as TGTGCCAGCAGCTTAGGGGGACAGGGGGCGAAGCAGTACTTC. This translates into CASSLGGQGAKQYF. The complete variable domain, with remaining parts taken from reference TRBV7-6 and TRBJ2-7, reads GAGVSQSPRYKVTKRGQDVALRCDPISGHVSLYWYRQALGQGPEFLTYFNYEAQQDKSGLPNDRFSAERPEGSISTLTIQRTEQRDSAMYRCASSLGGQGAKQYFGPGTRLTVT.

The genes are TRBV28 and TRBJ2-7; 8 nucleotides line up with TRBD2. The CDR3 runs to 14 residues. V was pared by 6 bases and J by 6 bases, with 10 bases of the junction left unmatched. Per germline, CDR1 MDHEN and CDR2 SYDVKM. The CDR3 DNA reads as TGTGCCAGCAGCTCGGGACTAGTTGTAGGCGAGCAGTACTTC. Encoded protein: CASSSGLVVGEQYF.

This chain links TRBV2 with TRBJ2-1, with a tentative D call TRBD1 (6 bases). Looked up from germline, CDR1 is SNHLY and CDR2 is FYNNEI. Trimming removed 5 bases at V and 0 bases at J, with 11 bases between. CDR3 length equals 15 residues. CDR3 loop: CASSNDRSSYNEQFF. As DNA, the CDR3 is TGTGCCAGCAGTAATGACAGGAGCTCCTACAATGAGCAGTTCTTC.

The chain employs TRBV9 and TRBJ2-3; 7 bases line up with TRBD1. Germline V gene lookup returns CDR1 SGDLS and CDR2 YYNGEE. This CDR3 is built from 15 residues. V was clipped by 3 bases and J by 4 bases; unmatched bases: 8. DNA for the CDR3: TGTGCCAGCAGCGAGGGGGACAGTCGGGCAGATACGCAGTATTTT. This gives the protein CASSEGDSRADTQYF.

CDR3 protein: CASSGQGRIYEQYF. The CDR3 DNA reads as TGTGCCAGCAGTGGGCAGGGTAGGATTTACGAGCAGTACTTC. This rearrangement joins TRBV25-1 to TRBJ2-7; maybe TRBD1 (5 bases). Trimming took 4 bases from V and 4 from J, leaving 14 bases between them. The germline gives CDR1 MGHDK, CDR2 SYGVNS. The length of the CDR3 is 14 residues.

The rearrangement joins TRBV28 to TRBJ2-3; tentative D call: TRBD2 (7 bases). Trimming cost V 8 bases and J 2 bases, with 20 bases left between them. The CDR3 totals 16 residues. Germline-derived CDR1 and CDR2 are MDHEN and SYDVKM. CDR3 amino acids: CASWGGKGGHTDTQYF. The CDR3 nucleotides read TGTGCCAGCTGGGGGGGTAAAGGGGGACACACAGATACGCAGTATTTT.

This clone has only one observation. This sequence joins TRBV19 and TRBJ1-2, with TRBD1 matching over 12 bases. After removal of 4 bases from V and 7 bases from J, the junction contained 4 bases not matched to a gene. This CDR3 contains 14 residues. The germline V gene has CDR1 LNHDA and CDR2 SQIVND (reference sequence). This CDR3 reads CASSRDRGRSGYTF. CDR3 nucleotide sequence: TGTGCCAGTAGTAGGGACAGGGGGCGAAGTGGCTACACCTTC.

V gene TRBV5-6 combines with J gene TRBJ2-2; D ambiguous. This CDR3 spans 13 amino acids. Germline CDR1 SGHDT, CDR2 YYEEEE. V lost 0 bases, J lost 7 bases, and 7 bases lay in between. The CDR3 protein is CASSLGRVGELFF. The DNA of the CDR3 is TGTGCCAGCAGCTTGGGACGGGTCGGGGAGCTGTTTTTT.

The DNA of the CDR3 is TGTGCCAGCAGCGAACCTAGCGGGCTAGAGACCCAGTACTTC. This encodes CASSEPSGLETQYF. V gene TRBV5-4 combines with J gene TRBJ2-5, with 8 positions matching TRBD2. This CDR3 spans 14 amino acids. V trimming: 4 bases; J trimming: 4 bases; junction bases outside the gene matches: 6. CDR1 and CDR2 (germline): SGHNT, YYREEE (reference sequence). Full variable domain (remainder filled in from reference TRBV5-4 and TRBJ2-5): ETGVTQSPTHLIKTRGQQVTLRCSSQSGHNTVSWYQQALGQGPQFIFQYYREEENGRGNFPPRFSGLQFPNYSSELNVNALELDDSALYLCASSEPSGLETQYFGPGTRLLVL.